This T cell receptor (beta chain) was identified during a study of blood T cell repertoires in COVID-19. As for the study in general: The cDNA or gDNA used as material had been derived from T cells, B-cell-depleted T cells, or PBMCs.

Assignment of participants to cohorts was predicated upon participant-reported clinical history. All recovered Cohort 3 donors got two negative PCRs, got clearance, or saw symptom resolution. Source study methods: Estimation of nucleated cell counts relied on the amplification of reference gene primers. Clones were read by immunoSEQ multiplex PCR, and TCRdb kept only the in-frame ones, dropping some. D and trimming were read from the DNA, whereas the V and J calls and clone size are those reported in that table. Found here are under 300,000 clones, about 87% of them singletons; the top ten hold about 3%. The CDR3 consists of 13 residues. Trimming removed 0 bases at V and 4 bases at J, with 4 bases between. Germline V gene sequence: CDR1 LNHNV, CDR2 YYDKDF (reference sequence).

This chain connects TRBV15 to TRBJ1-5, with unresolved D. Sequencing was done on a sample of PBMCs or T cells enriched from blood (not recorded which). This TCR was recovered from a woman aged 45-65 years who had recovered from COVID-19. The CDR3 DNA follows: TGTGCCACCAGCAGAGATCATAATCAGCCCCAGCATTTT. Translating it yields CATSRDHNQPQHF.